The 20 T cell receptor beta chains in this list originate from one sample, sequenced in a study of cytomegalovirus exposure and HLA in healthy donors. Clones were read by immunoSEQ multiplex PCR, and TCRdb kept only the in-frame ones, dropping some. The sample contains more than 85,000 clones, about 95% of which appear only once. The sample taken for sequencing was PBMCs. These receptors originate from a woman between 18 and 29 years old in good health and CMV-seronegative.

The V and J genes are TRBV6-6 and TRBJ1-5; TRBD1 matches at 10 bases. This CDR3 has 14 residues. Germline V gene sequence: CDR1 MNHNY, CDR2 SVGAGI (reference sequence). The V gene end was trimmed by 5 bases and the J gene end by 7 bases; junction bases not matched to a gene: 5. The CDR3 loop reads CASSLGTGEQPQHF. CDR3 in DNA: TGTGCCAGCAGTCTCGGGACAGGGGAACAGCCCCAGCATTTT.

V usage is TRBV5-6 and J usage is TRBJ1-1; perhaps TRBD1 as D (6 bases). V lost 4 bases to trimming and J lost 4 bases, with 17 bases between them. The CDR3 runs 15 residues. Germline CDR1 is SGHDT and CDR2 is YYEEEE. CDR3: CASSRIMTGSTEAFF. The CDR3, as DNA: TGTGCCAGCAGCCGAATAATGACAGGATCCACTGAAGCTTTCTTT.

The chain uses TRBV7-8 and TRBJ2-5; D call uncertain. Germline CDR1 and CDR2: SGHVS and FQNEAQ. The CDR3 has 13 residues. V was pared by 2 bases and J by 4 bases, with 8 bases between. The CDR3 here is CASSLLALETQYF. The CDR3 coding sequence is TGTGCCAGCAGCTTATTAGCTTTAGAGACCCAGTACTTC.

The CDR3 DNA reads TGTGCCAGCAGCCTTGGGCTGGTAGTTGAGACCCAGTACTTC. This codes for CASSLGLVVETQYF. The V gene is TRBV9, the J gene TRBJ2-5; D gene ambiguous. CDR3 length: 14 residues. CDR1 is SGDLS, CDR2 YYNGEE, per germline. With 4 bases removed from V and 5 bases from J, the gap between germline ends came to 15 bases.

This rearrangement joins TRBV15 to TRBJ2-5; 8 bases agree with TRBD1. CDR1 is LNHNV and CDR2 is YYDKDF in the germline V gene (reference sequence). The V and J ends lost 9 bases and 4 bases, in that order; junction bases with no gene match: 13. The CDR3 is 15 amino acids. CDR3 DNA: TGTGCCACATCTAAAGAGACAGGGGCTTCAGAGACCCAGTACTTC. Amino acid sequence: CATSKETGASETQYF.

The sample holds a few counts of this clone. The rearrangement joins TRBV6-1 to TRBJ2-7, with a weak D call TRBD1 (6 bases). V dropped 2 bases and J dropped 0 bases, with 11 bases sitting between them. The germline CDR1 and CDR2 sequences are MNHNS and SASEGT. This CDR3 spans 15 amino acids. This CDR3 reads CASSETPGDSYEQYF. In nucleotides, the CDR3 is TGTGCCAGCAGTGAAACCCCAGGGGACTCCTACGAGCAGTACTTC.

This rearrangement joins TRBV6-4 to TRBJ2-3, with a tentative D call TRBD2 (7 bases). V gave up 0 bases and J gave up 1 base, with 11 bases separating them. This CDR3 is 16 amino acids long. Germline CDR1 is MRHNA and CDR2 is SNTAGT. The CDR3 here is CASSDSRGGGTDTQYF. As DNA, the CDR3 is TGTGCCAGCAGTGACTCTCGCGGGGGCGGCACAGATACGCAGTATTTT.

V usage is TRBV20-1 and J usage is TRBJ2-5; D unclear. V lost 5 bases and J lost 5, with 3 bases in between. Germline V CDR1 and CDR2: DFQATT, SNEGSKA (reference sequence). This CDR3 has 9 amino acids. The DNA of the CDR3 is TGCAGTGCTCGGGAGACCCAGTACTTC. Encoded protein: CSARETQYF.

The chain recombines TRBV6-6 with TRBJ1-2, with D possibly TRBD1 on 5 matching bases. Germline V gene data show CDR1 as MNHNY and CDR2 as SVGAGI (reference sequence). V gave up 9 bases and J gave up 7 bases, with 18 bases separating them. The CDR3 runs 13 residues. DNA of the CDR3: TGTGCCAGTATCGACAGCCCCTATGGTGGCTACACCTTC. Its translation is CASIDSPYGGYTF.

This clone is a singleton in its sample. This CDR3 is CASSLTVGQGNQPQHF. The DNA for the CDR3 is TGTGCCAGCAGTTTAACGGTTGGGCAGGGGAATCAGCCCCAGCATTTT. This rearrangement joins TRBV27 to TRBJ1-5, with D maybe TRBD1 (6 bases). In germline, CDR1 is MNHEY, CDR2 SMNVEV (reference sequence). Trimming took 2 bases from V and 4 from J, leaving 15 bases between them. The CDR3 length is 16 residues.

In DNA form, the CDR3 reads TGTGCCAGCAGTTTATCGCCAGGGAACTTGGAGACCCAGTACTTC. This sequence encodes CASSLSPGNLETQYF. The chain employs TRBV27 and TRBJ2-5; the D gene is possibly TRBD1 (5 bases). Trimming shortened V by 0 bases and J by 5 bases, and 13 bases separated the two germline ends. The CDR3 is 15 residues long. Germline V lookup: CDR1 MNHEY, CDR2 SMNVEV (reference sequence).

The chain recombines TRBV6-1 with TRBJ2-4; D ambiguous. V dropped 6 bases and J dropped 11 bases, with 8 bases sitting between them. Per the germline V gene, CDR1 is MNHNS and CDR2 is SASEGT. There are 10 residues in the CDR3. CDR3 in DNA: TGTGCCAGCAGGTTCTTTTTTCAGTACTTC. Encoded protein: CASRFFFQYF.

The chain couples TRBV9 to TRBJ1-5; D may be TRBD1 (6 bases). V lost 0 bases and J 7 bases, leaving 8 bases between the germline ends. The CDR3 covers 13 residues. Germline loops: CDR1 SGDLS, CDR2 YYNGEE. The CDR3: CASSVEGGQPQHF. In nucleotides, the CDR3 is TGTGCCAGCAGCGTAGAGGGGGGGCAGCCCCAGCATTTT.

V and J are TRBV2 and TRBJ2-1; 10 bases are a match to TRBD2. The CDR3 contains 17 residues. After removal of 2 bases from V and 4 bases from J, the junction contained 8 bases not matched to a gene. In germline, CDR1 is SNHLY, CDR2 FYNNEI. In DNA form, the CDR3 reads TGTGCCAGCAGTGAACTTGTCGGACTAGCGGCTTACAATGAGCAGTTCTTC. Translated, it gives CASSELVGLAAYNEQFF.

The chain carries TRBV4-1 and TRBJ2-7; TRBD2 aligns across 8 bases. Germline lookup yields CDR1 MGHRA and CDR2 YSYEKL. Germline trimming cut 4 bases from V and 2 bases from J; bases unmatched to any gene: 7. The CDR3 has 15 residues. Here the CDR3 DNA reads TGCGCCAGCAGCCTCCGGGGGGGAGTTGCCTACGAGCAGTACTTC. It specifies CASSLRGGVAYEQYF.

This chain uses TRBV2 with TRBJ1-1, with D perhaps matching TRBD1 (5 bases). This CDR3 comprises 10 residues. V lost 6 bases and J 10 bases, leaving 9 bases between the germline ends. Germline V gene data show CDR1 as SNHLY and CDR2 as FYNNEI. The CDR3 DNA is TGTGCCAGCAGGGGGGGGAGAGCTTTCTTT. It encodes CASRGGRAFF.

The V call is TRBV7-9, the J call TRBJ2-2; perhaps TRBD1 as D (6 bases). V shed 1 base and J shed 2 bases, with 8 bases lying between them. CDR1 and CDR2 from the germline V gene are SEHNR and FQNEAQ (reference sequence). This CDR3 spans 15 amino acids. Here the CDR3 reads CASSLGQANTGELFF. The CDR3 bases are TGTGCCAGCAGCTTAGGACAGGCTAACACCGGGGAGCTGTTTTTT.

CDR3 protein: CAWSSSGVEKLFF. CDR3 coding DNA: TGTGCCTGGAGTTCGTCAGGGGTGGAAAAACTGTTTTTT. The chain couples TRBV30 to TRBJ1-4, with D possibly being TRBD1 (6 bases). Per the germline V gene, CDR1 is GTSNPN and CDR2 is SVGIG (reference sequence). V shed 2 bases and J shed 8 bases, with 12 bases lying between them. This CDR3 is 13 amino acids long. Filled out from reference TRBV30 and TRBJ1-4, the complete variable domain reads SQTIHQWPATLVQPVGSPLSLECTVEGTSNPNLYWYRQAAGRGLQLLFYSVGIGQISSEVPQNLSASRPQDRQFILSSKKLLLSDSGFYLCAWSSSGVEKLFFGSGTQLSVL.

The V call is TRBV14, the J call TRBJ2-2; TRBD1 might be the D (6 bases). The length of the CDR3 is 16 residues. Deletions cut 3 bases from V and 3 bases from J, with 14 bases between. Germline loops: CDR1 SGHDN, CDR2 FVKESK. CDR3 sequence: CASSHTTGTYTGELFF. CDR3 DNA sequence: TGTGCCAGCAGCCATACCACCGGGACATACACCGGGGAGCTGTTTTTT.

CDR3: CASSFGTSGGIGETQYF. The CDR3 DNA sequence: TGCGCCAGCAGCTTCGGGACTAGCGGGGGGATAGGAGAGACCCAGTACTTC. This rearrangement joins TRBV5-1 to TRBJ2-5; TRBD2 matches 15 bases. Germline CDR1 and CDR2: SGHRS and YFSETQ. The CDR3 covers 17 residues. Trimming at V came to 2 bases and at J to 4 bases, leaving 6 bases not matched to a gene. The full variable domain, in which reference TRBV5-1 and TRBJ2-5 provide the parts outside the CDR3, is KAGVTQTPRYLIKTRGQQVTLSCSPISGHRSVSWYQQTPGQGLQFLFEYFSETQRNKGNFPGRFSGRQFSNSRSEMNVSTLELGDSALYLCASSFGTSGGIGETQYFGPGTRLLVL.